The text below deals with one T cell receptor beta chain. What it binds is not known. The ends were cut back, 8 bases at V and 7 bases at J, with 12 bases in the middle. CDR3 length equals 13 residues. Germline CDR1 SNHLY, CDR2 FYNNEI. The data were taken from a study of radiotherapy plus CTLA-4 blockade in lung cancer. Whole-study context: Disease control was present in 31% of patients, and objective responses in around 20%. Study-wide points: Expansion in blood of tumor-derived TCR clones was seen after radiotherapy plus ipilimumab.

Sequenced by immunoSEQ multiplex PCR; TCRdb stores in-frame clones only, minus some. The sample lists about 53,000 clones; 84% were seen once. The sequence was obtained from a human donor with non-small cell lung cancer whose response to radiotherapy plus ipilimumab could not be evaluated. V and J are TRBV2 and TRBJ1-6; D is unresolved. This specimen consisted of peripheral blood, obtained from a patient treated with radiotherapy plus ipilimumab. CDR3 sequence: CASCGVQNSPLHF. The CDR3 DNA is TGTGCCAGCTGCGGGGTTCAGAATTCACCCCTCCACTTT.